One sample yielded the 25 T cell receptor beta chains listed below, sequenced in a study of T cells in tuberculosis. Thawed, overnight-rested PBMC were stained with GMM-loaded CD1B tetramer, viability dye and anti-CD3, then sorted. The lipid loaded on the CD1B tetramers was C32 glucose monomycolate from Rhodococcus equi. The protocol was immunoSEQ multiplex PCR, while the TCRdb copy is restricted to in-frame clones and leaves out a portion. The sample contains some 90,000 clones, roughly 91% of which appear only once. The sample taken for sequencing was CD1b-GMM tetramer-negative cells sorted from PBMCs. These receptors came from an adult woman with latent tuberculosis.

The chain links TRBV2 to TRBJ2-7; 7 bases are a match to TRBD1. This CDR3 spans 14 amino acids. The V gene end was trimmed by 3 bases and the J gene end by 2 bases; junction bases not matched to a gene: 4. The germline V gene has CDR1 SNHLY and CDR2 FYNNEI. CDR3 amino acids: CASSENRGAYEQYV. DNA for the CDR3: TGTGCCAGCAGTGAGAACAGGGGCGCCTACGAGCAGTACGTC.

The chain combines TRBV14 with TRBJ2-7; TRBD1 agrees at 9 bases. Germline V gives CDR1 SGHDN, CDR2 FVKESK. The CDR3 consists of 15 residues. V lost 1 base and J lost 3; bases outside the gene matches: 4. The CDR3 is CASSQGGDRVYEQYV. CDR3 DNA sequence: TGTGCCAGCAGCCAAGGCGGGGACAGGGTCTACGAGCAGTACGTC.

The chain joins TRBV5-1 to TRBJ1-2, with 10 nucleotides matching TRBD1. Germline CDR1 reads SGHRS; CDR2 reads YFSETQ. V lost 4 bases to trimming and J lost 8 bases; unmatched junction nucleotides: 5. The CDR3 is made up of 13 amino acids. The CDR3 DNA follows: TGCGCCAGCAGCCCGGGGACAGGGGAAGGCTACACCTTC. Translating gives CASSPGTGEGYTF.

V is TRBV7-9 and J is TRBJ2-7; perhaps TRBD1 as D (7 bases). The CDR3 sequence is 16 residues long. V shed 5 bases and J shed 3 bases, with 20 bases lying between them. Germline lookup yields CDR1 SEHNR and CDR2 FQNEAQ (reference sequence). The CDR3 loop reads CASSPFLAGGFYEQYF. CDR3 nucleotides: TGTGCCAGCAGCCCCTTCCTGGCAGGGGGGTTCTACGAGCAGTACTTC.

As concerns this clone: The sample contains more than one DNA sequence encoding this CDR3. The gene calls are TRBV13 and TRBJ2-7; the D gene is possibly TRBD2 (5 bases). Germline V gene data show CDR1 as PRHDT and CDR2 as FYEKMQ (reference sequence). The CDR3 sequence is 12 residues long. CDR3 in DNA: TGTGCCAGCAGCGCCTCTAGCAACGAGCAATACGTC. Its translation: CASSASSNEQYV.

The rearrangement uses TRBV9 and TRBJ1-1, with unresolved D. The germline gives CDR1 SGDLS, CDR2 YYNGEE. The V end was cut by 0 bases, the J end by 1 base, with 7 bases between. There are 14 residues in the CDR3. CDR3 protein: CASSVVAENTEAFF. The CDR3 DNA is TGTGCCAGCAGCGTAGTGGCAGAGAACACTGAAGCTTTCTTT.

The J gene is TRBJ1-6, the V gene TRBV25-1; possibly TRBD1 for D (6 bases). CDR3 length: 13 amino acids. Germline CDR1 reads MGHDK; CDR2 reads SYGVNS. V gave up 4 bases and J gave up 8 bases, with 9 bases separating them. The CDR3: CASSVYRDSPLHF. CDR3 in DNA: TGTGCCAGCAGTGTCTACAGGGATTCACCCCTCCACTTT.

The rearrangement uses TRBV4-3 and TRBJ2-2; possible D gene TRBD2, 6 bases. The V and J ends lost 0 bases and 1 base respectively, with 12 bases between them. This CDR3 region has 17 residues. Per the germline V gene, CDR1 is LGHNA and CDR2 is YSLEER. The CDR3 sequence: CASSQDREVMNTGELFF. DNA of the CDR3: TGCGCCAGCAGCCAAGATAGGGAGGTAATGAACACCGGGGAGCTGTTTTTT.

This clone was recorded a few times. The gene calls are TRBV4-2 and TRBJ1-3; tentatively, D is TRBD1 (5 bases). The CDR3 covers 14 residues. Germline loops: CDR1 LGHNA, CDR2 YNFKEQ. The ends were cut back, 0 bases at V and 4 bases at J, with 7 bases in the middle. The CDR3 DNA is TGTGCCAGCAGCCAAGATTGGGGCGGAAACACCATATATTTT. Protein product: CASSQDWGGNTIYF.

The chain is built from TRBV9 and TRBJ2-5; D might be TRBD1 (5 bases). Germline V gene sequence: CDR1 SGDLS, CDR2 YYNGEE. The V end was cut by 3 bases, the J end by 5 bases, with 20 bases between. The CDR3 has 16 residues. The CDR3 DNA is TGTGCCAGCAGCGCTCGTATGGGGCAGGCAAGCGAGACCCAGTACTTC. Translating gives CASSARMGQASETQYF.

The V call is TRBV6-6, the J call TRBJ2-7; 7 nucleotides match TRBD1. V was clipped by 6 bases and J by 6 bases; unmatched bases: 8. Looked up from germline, CDR1 is MNHNY and CDR2 is SVGAGI (reference sequence). The CDR3 covers 13 residues. CDR3: CASRTRQGGEQYF. Written as DNA, the CDR3 is TGTGCCAGCAGAACCCGACAGGGTGGCGAGCAGTACTTC.

The gene calls are TRBV19 and TRBJ1-4; D is ambiguous. CDR3 length: 13 amino acids. The V end was cut by 5 bases, the J end by 0 bases, with 4 bases between. Germline loops: CDR1 LNHDA, CDR2 SQIVND (reference sequence). CDR3 loop: CASSQTTNEKLFF. The CDR3 DNA sequence: TGTGCCAGTAGTCAGACAACTAATGAAAAACTGTTTTTT.

The gene calls are TRBV5-6 and TRBJ1-6; a weak D match, TRBD1 (6 bases). The CDR3 covers 14 residues. V was pared by 0 bases and J by 9 bases, with 10 bases between. From germline, CDR1 is SGHDT and CDR2 YYEEEE. CDR3: CASSLGTESSPLHF. The CDR3 DNA reads TGTGCCAGCAGCTTGGGGACAGAGAGTTCACCCCTCCACTTT. Filled out from reference TRBV5-6 and TRBJ1-6, the complete variable domain reads DAGVTQSPTHLIKTRGQQVTLRCSPKSGHDTVSWYQQALGQGPQFIFQYYEEEERQRGNFPDRFSGHQFPNYSSELNVNALLLGDSALYLCASSLGTESSPLHFGNGTRLTVT.

The CDR3: CASRENGIKNTEAFF. The CDR3 DNA reads as TGTGCCAGCAGGGAAAACGGGATAAAGAACACTGAAGCTTTCTTT. The chain combines TRBV6-5 with TRBJ1-1; D gene uncertain. V gave up 6 bases and J gave up 1 base, with 15 bases separating them. CDR3 length equals 15 residues. Germline loops: CDR1 MNHEY, CDR2 SVGAGI.

In this sample, this clone turned up once. V and J are TRBV10-1 and TRBJ2-7, with a tentative D call TRBD1 (5 bases). V was shortened by 6 bases and J by 7 bases, with 25 bases between the two germline ends. The CDR3 contains 16 residues. Germline V gene sequence: CDR1 WNHNN, CDR2 SYGVQD (reference sequence). The CDR3 bases are TGCGCCAGCAGCGACCACTCTGCGACAGTCCGTAGGGAGCAGTACTTC. This encodes CASSDHSATVRREQYF.

The chain uses TRBV28 and TRBJ1-1; possible D gene TRBD1, 6 bases. Per germline, CDR1 MDHEN and CDR2 SYDVKM. This CDR3 comprises 15 residues. V lost 5 bases and J 7 bases, leaving 20 bases between the germline ends. DNA of the CDR3: TGTGCCAGCAGTCCCGGGACACTGACGGGTGGTGAAGCTTTCTTT. Translated: CASSPGTLTGGEAFF.

The rearrangement joins TRBV5-1 to TRBJ2-5; 7 bases map to TRBD2. Germline V gene lookup returns CDR1 SGHRS and CDR2 YFSETQ. With V trimmed by 0 bases and J by 2 bases, 4 bases remained unmatched. The CDR3 runs to 15 residues. The DNA for the CDR3 is TGCGCCAGCAGCTTGGTGGCTAGCGGTCAAGAGACCCAGTACTTC. Amino acids: CASSLVASGQETQYF.

V gene TRBV18 combines with J gene TRBJ2-7; weak D call: TRBD1 (5 bases). The CDR3 totals 14 residues. Germline V gene lookup returns CDR1 KGHSH and CDR2 LQKENI. Trimming cost V 2 bases and J 7 bases, with 15 bases left between them. CDR3 protein: CASSPDPRRQEQYF. The CDR3 region has the DNA TGTGCCAGCTCACCAGACCCCCGACGACAGGAGCAGTACTTC.

Worth noting for this clone: The same CDR3 arises from other DNA sequences in this sample as well. This sequence joins TRBV19 and TRBJ2-3, with TRBD2 matching over 7 bases. The CDR3 covers 15 residues. V dropped 1 base and J dropped 1; count of bases not matched to a gene: 2. The germline V gene encodes CDR1 LNHDA and CDR2 SQIVND (reference sequence). CDR3: CASSIASGGTDTQYF. The CDR3 DNA sequence: TGTGCCAGTAGTATAGCGAGCGGGGGCACAGATACGCAGTATTTT. The whole variable domain, filled in from reference TRBV19 and TRBJ2-3, reads DGGITQSPKYLFRKEGQNVTLSCEQNLNHDAMYWYRQDPGQGLRLIYYSQIVNDFQKGDIAEGYSVSREKKESFPLTVTSAQKNPTAFYLCASSIASGGTDTQYFGPGTRLTVL.

Here the CDR3 reads CASTPAGADTQYF. As DNA, the CDR3 is TGTGCCAGCACCCCCGCGGGGGCTGATACGCAGTATTTT. The chain joins TRBV6-5 to TRBJ2-3; D is possibly TRBD2 (7 bases). The ends were cut back, 7 bases at V and 6 bases at J, with 14 bases in the middle. The CDR3 runs 13 residues. Germline V gives CDR1 MNHEY, CDR2 SVGAGI.

The chain recombines TRBV6-1 with TRBJ1-4, with 10 bases aligning to TRBD1. Germline trimming cut 3 bases from V and 8 bases from J; bases unmatched to any gene: 6. The CDR3 is 15 residues long. CDR1 is MNHNS, CDR2 SASEGT, per germline. CDR3 in amino acids: CASSDHRTGGEKLFF. CDR3 DNA sequence: TGTGCCAGCAGTGATCATCGGACAGGGGGGGAAAAACTGTTTTTT.

V and J are TRBV4-1 and TRBJ1-1; possibly TRBD1 for D (6 bases). V was pared by 0 bases and J by 6 bases, with 20 bases between. The germline V gene has CDR1 MGHRA and CDR2 YSYEKL. This CDR3 spans 17 amino acids. The CDR3 DNA is TGCGCCAGCAGCCAAGATGACTGGCCCAGGGGCCTGGCTGAAGCTTTCTTT. Translating gives CASSQDDWPRGLAEAFF.

This clone was found a few times. V usage is TRBV15 and J usage is TRBJ2-6, with 7 bases fitting TRBD1. Germline V lookup: CDR1 LNHNV, CDR2 YYDKDF (reference sequence). The length of the CDR3 is 16 residues. The V segment lost 5 bases and the J segment 2 bases; nucleotides outside the gene matches: 6. The CDR3 reads CATSLQGGTGANVLTF. CDR3 DNA: TGTGCCACCAGCTTACAAGGGGGCACTGGGGCCAACGTCCTGACTTTC. Full variable domain (rest looked up from reference TRBV15 and TRBJ2-6): DAMVIQNPRYQVTQFGKPVTLSCSQTLNHNVMYWYQQKSSQAPKLLFHYYDKDFNNEADTPDNFQSRRPNTSFCFLDIRSPGLGDTAMYLCATSLQGGTGANVLTFGAGSRLTVL.

The chain joins TRBV6-6 to TRBJ2-1; 8 bases are shared with TRBD1. Germline lookup yields CDR1 MNHNY and CDR2 SVGAGI (reference sequence). The CDR3 has 15 residues. V gave up 2 bases and J gave up 2 bases; unmatched junction bases: 2. The CDR3 DNA reads TGTGCCAGCAGTTACCCGGGACAGGCCTACAATGAGCAGTTCTTC. It codes for CASSYPGQAYNEQFF.

V is TRBV9 and J is TRBJ1-2; TRBD1 aligns across 9 bases. V lost 2 bases and J lost 4; bases outside the gene matches: 3. The CDR3 length is 14 residues. CDR1 SGDLS and CDR2 YYNGEE come from the germline V gene. CDR3 loop: CASSVPGQGYGYTF. The CDR3, as DNA: TGTGCCAGCAGCGTTCCGGGACAGGGCTATGGCTACACCTTC.